This is a list of T cell receptor beta chains from one sample in a study of post-analysis software for immune sequencing data. TCRdb re-called the PCR reads with MiXCR, one entry per CDR3 protein. There are about 430,000 distinct CDR3 sequences in the sample; 30% to 45% occur only once, and 6% to 9% lies in the top ten. Sequenced input: blood. These receptor sequences come from a girl aged 2 to 10 with multiple sclerosis. CDR3s include the opening cysteine and the closing phenylalanine or tryptophan. The D gene is left open where the match is weak. The listing skips clone size in some rows; elsewhere it reads once, few, many or a size class.

clone_size	v_call	d_call	j_call	cdr3_aa	cdr3_nt
few	TRBV29-1	-	TRBJ2-7	CSVFESYEQYF	TGCAGCGTCTTCGAGTCCTACGAGCAGTACTTC
-	TRBV9	-	TRBJ2-3	CASSVGLYSDAQYF	TGTGCCAGCAGCGTGGGGCTATATTCAGATGCGCAGTATTTT
-	TRBV9	TRBD1	TRBJ1-2	CASSVLTTGSCTF	TGTGCCAGCAGCGTTCTTACGACAGGGTCTTGCACCTTC
few	TRBV4-3	TRBD1	TRBJ1-2	CASSPDRGINYGYTF	TGCGCCAGCAGCCCAGACAGGGGAATCAACTATGGCTACACCTTC
once	TRBV3-1	-	TRBJ1-1	CASSQEYGAEAFF	TGTGCCAGCAGCCAAGAATACGGAGCTGAAGCTTTCTTT
many	TRBV29-1	-	TRBJ1-1	CSVGAGNTEAFF	TGCAGCGTTGGGGCGGGGAACACTGAAGCTTTCTTT
-	TRBV3-1	TRBD1	TRBJ2-1	CASSQLQGAKRQFF	TGTGCCAGCAGCCAATTACAGGGGGCGAAAAGGCAGTTCTTC
-	TRBV13	-	TRBJ1-4	CASSLGTSKLFF	TGTGCCAGCAGCTTAGGGACGAGTAAACTGTTTTTT
-	TRBV7-9	-	TRBJ1-2	CAAIRAGQYGYTF	TGTGCCGCGATCCGGGCAGGACAATATGGCTACACCTTC
-	TRBV5-1	-	TRBJ2-6	CASTYIGAITGANVLTF	TGCGCCAGCACCTACATTGGGGCGATTACTGGGGCCAACGTCCTGACTTTC
-	TRBV27	TRBD1	TRBJ1-5	CASSSDSGTGERINSNQPQHF	TGTGCCAGCAGTTCGGACTCAGGGACAGGGGAGAGGATTAATAGCAATCAGCCCCAGCATTTT
-	TRBV4-3	-	TRBJ1-1	CASSQGGYTEAFF	TGCGCCAGCAGCCAAGGGGGTTACACTGAAGCTTTCTTT
few	TRBV10-3	-	TRBJ2-5	CASGRGQETQYF	TGTGCCTCGGGCCGGGGGCAAGAGACCCAGTACTTC
few	TRBV4-3	-	TRBJ1-2	CASSQEIFAPQGRGGYTF	TGCGCCAGCAGCCAAGAAATTTTTGCCCCCCAGGGAAGAGGCGGCTACACCTTC
-	TRBV29-1	-	TRBJ1-1	CSAYVRRGLSEAFF	TGCAGCGCCTACGTCCGGCGGGGACTCTCTGAAGCTTTCTTT
many	TRBV4-3	-	TRBJ1-2	CASSQTDHLGDGYTF	TGCGCCAGCAGCCAAACCGACCATCTTGGGGATGGCTACACCTTC
few	TRBV6-5	-	TRBJ1-2	CASSQGANYGYTF	TGTGCCAGCAGCCAGGGAGCTAACTATGGCTACACCTTC
-	TRBV20-1	TRBD1	TRBJ1-5	CSASSQGAGNQPQHF	TGCAGTGCTAGTTCCCAGGGGGCTGGCAATCAGCCCCAGCATTTT
few	TRBV28	TRBD1	TRBJ2-5	CASSGVDRVSAQYF	TGTGCCAGCAGTGGGGTGGACAGGGTCAGCGCACAGTACTTC
-	TRBV14	-	TRBJ1-6	CASSHDLNSPLHF	TGTGCCAGCAGCCATGACCTCAATTCACCCCTCCACTTT
-	TRBV6-5	TRBD1	TRBJ2-7	CASSYWDRVNEQYF	TGTGCCAGCAGTTACTGGGACAGGGTAAATGAGCAGTACTTC
-	TRBV6-1	TRBD1	TRBJ2-3	CASSKDRGSTDTQYF	TGTGCCAGCAGTAAAGACAGGGGAAGCACAGATACGCAGTATTTT
-	TRBV4-1	TRBD1	TRBJ2-3	CASSQVPTGGERVDTQYF	TGCGCCAGCAGCCAAGTCCCTACAGGGGGCGAAAGGGTAGATACGCAGTATTTT
-	TRBV6-6	TRBD2	TRBJ2-5	CASSRSGTSRETQYF	TGTGCCAGCAGCCGCAGCGGGACCTCTAGAGAGACCCAGTACTTC
-	TRBV7-9	TRBD2	TRBJ2-1	CASSFGASGRRDEQFF	TGTGCCAGCAGCTTCGGGGCTAGCGGGAGACGTGATGAGCAGTTCTTC
-	TRBV6-5	-	TRBJ2-7	CASSTGEQYF	TGTGCCAGCAGTACAGGCGAGCAGTACTTC